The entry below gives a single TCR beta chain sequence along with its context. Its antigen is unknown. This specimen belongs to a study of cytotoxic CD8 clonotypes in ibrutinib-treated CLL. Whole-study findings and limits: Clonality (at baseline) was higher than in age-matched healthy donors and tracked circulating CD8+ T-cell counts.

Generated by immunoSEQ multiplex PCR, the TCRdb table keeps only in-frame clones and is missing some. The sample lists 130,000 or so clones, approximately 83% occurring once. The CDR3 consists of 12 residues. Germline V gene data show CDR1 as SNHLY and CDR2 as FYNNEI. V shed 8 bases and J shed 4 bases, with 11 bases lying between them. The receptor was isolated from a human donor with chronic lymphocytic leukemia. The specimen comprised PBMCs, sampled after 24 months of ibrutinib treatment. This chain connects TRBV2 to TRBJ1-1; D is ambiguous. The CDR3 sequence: CASGSFSTEAFF. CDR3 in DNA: TGTGCCAGCGGGAGTTTCTCCACTGAAGCTTTCTTT.